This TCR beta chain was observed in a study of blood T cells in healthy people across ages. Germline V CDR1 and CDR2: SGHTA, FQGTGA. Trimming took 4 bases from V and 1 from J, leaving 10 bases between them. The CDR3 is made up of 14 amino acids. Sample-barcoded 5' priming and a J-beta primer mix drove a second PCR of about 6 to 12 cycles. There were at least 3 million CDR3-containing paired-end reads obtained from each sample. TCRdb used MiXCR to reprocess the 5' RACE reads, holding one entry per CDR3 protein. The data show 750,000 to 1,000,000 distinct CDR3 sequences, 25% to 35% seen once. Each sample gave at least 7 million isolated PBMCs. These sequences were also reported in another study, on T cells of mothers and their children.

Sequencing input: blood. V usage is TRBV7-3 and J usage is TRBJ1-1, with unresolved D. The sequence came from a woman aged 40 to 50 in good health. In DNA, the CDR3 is TGTGCCAGCAGCTCACAGTCGGGGAACACTGAAGCTTTCTTT. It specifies CASSSQSGNTEAFF.